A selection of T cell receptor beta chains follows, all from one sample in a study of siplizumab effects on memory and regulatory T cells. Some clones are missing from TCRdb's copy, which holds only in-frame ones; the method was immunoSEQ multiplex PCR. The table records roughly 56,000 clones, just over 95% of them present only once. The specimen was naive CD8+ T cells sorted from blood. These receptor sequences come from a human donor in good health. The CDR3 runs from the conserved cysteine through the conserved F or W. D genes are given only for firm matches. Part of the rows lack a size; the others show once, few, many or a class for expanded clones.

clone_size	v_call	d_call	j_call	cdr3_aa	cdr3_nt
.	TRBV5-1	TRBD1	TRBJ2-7	CASISGTGGELREQYF	TGCGCCAGCATTTCGGGGACAGGGGGCGAACTACGCGAGCAGTACTTC
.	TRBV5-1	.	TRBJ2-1	CASSLTNYNEQFF	TGCGCCAGCAGCTTGACTAACTACAATGAGCAGTTCTTC
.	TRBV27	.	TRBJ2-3	CASSLSNREGADTQYF	TGTGCCAGCAGTTTATCGAACAGAGAGGGGGCAGATACGCAGTATTTT
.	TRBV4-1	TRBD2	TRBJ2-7	CASSQDEVTSGRRDEQYF	TGCGCCAGCAGCCAAGATGAGGTAACTAGCGGGAGAAGGGACGAGCAGTACTTC
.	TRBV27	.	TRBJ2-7	CASSPRGQIYEQYF	TGTGCCAGCAGTCCGAGGGGCCAAATCTACGAGCAGTACTTC
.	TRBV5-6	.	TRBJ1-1	CASSLWGSNTEAFF	TGTGCCAGCAGCTTGTGGGGCTCGAACACTGAAGCTTTCTTT
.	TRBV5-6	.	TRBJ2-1	CASSVASGGSGNEQFF	TGTGCCAGCAGCGTGGCATCGGGGGGCAGTGGCAATGAGCAGTTCTTC
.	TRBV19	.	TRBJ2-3	CASSPVVGDTVTDTQYF	TGTGCCAGTAGTCCGGTGGTAGGTGACACTGTCACAGATACGCAGTATTTT
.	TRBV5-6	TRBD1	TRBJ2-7	CASSHTNRMTGVVTYEQYF	TGTGCCAGCAGCCATACCAACCGGATGACAGGGGTGGTGACCTACGAGCAGTACTTC
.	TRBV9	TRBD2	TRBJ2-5	CASSTGGGETQYF	TGTGCCAGCAGCACGGGAGGCGGAGAGACCCAGTACTTC
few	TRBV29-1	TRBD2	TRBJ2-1	CSVLAGGPRNEQFF	TGCAGCGTCCTAGCGGGAGGGCCCCGCAATGAGCAGTTCTTC
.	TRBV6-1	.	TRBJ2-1	CASSELREYNEQFF	TGTGCCAGCAGTGAACTCCGGGAATACAATGAGCAGTTCTTC
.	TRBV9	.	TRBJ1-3	CASSASGSPGDTIYF	TGTGCCAGCAGCGCGTCAGGGTCTCCGGGAGACACCATATATTTT
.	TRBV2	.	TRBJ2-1	CASSEIYNEQFF	TGTGCCAGCAGTGAAATCTACAATGAGCAGTTCTTC
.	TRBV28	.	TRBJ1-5	CASSVDKYSNQPQHF	TGTGCCAGCAGTGTCGACAAGTATAGCAATCAGCCCCAGCATTTT
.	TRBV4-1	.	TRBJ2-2	CASSQQQTNTGELFF	TGCGCCAGCAGCCAACAACAAACGAACACCGGGGAGCTGTTTTTT
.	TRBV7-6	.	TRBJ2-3	CASSLAEDSELLYGTDTQYF	TGTGCCAGCAGCTTAGCCGAGGACAGTGAGCTACTCTATGGCACAGATACGCAGTATTTT
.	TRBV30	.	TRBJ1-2	CACPGATNGYTF	TGTGCCTGTCCCGGGGCAACCAATGGCTACACCTTC
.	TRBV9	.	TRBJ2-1	CASSAYDYNEQFF	TGTGCCAGCAGCGCGTATGACTACAATGAGCAGTTCTTC
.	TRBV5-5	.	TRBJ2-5	CASIPSPEETQYF	TGTGCCAGCATCCCGTCCCCCGAAGAGACCCAGTACTTC
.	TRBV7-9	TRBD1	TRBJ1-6	CASSLAGQGFDNSPLHF	TGTGCCAGCAGCTTAGCGGGACAGGGCTTTGATAATTCACCCCTCCACTTT
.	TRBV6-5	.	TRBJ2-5	CASSQKGETQYF	TGTGCCAGCAGTCAAAAGGGGGAGACCCAGTACTTC
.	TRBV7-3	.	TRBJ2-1	CASSPPGGNEQFF	TGTGCCAGCAGCCCCCCAGGAGGAAATGAGCAGTTCTTC
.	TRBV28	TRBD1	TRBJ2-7	CASSPWTGIGEQYF	TGTGCCAGCAGTCCTTGGACAGGGATCGGCGAGCAGTACTTC
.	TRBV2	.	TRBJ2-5	CASSDDAETQYF	TGTGCCAGCAGTGACGATGCAGAGACCCAGTACTTC
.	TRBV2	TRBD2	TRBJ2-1	CASRSDSGRGRNEQFF	TGTGCCAGCAGATCCGATAGCGGGAGGGGCCGCAATGAGCAGTTCTTC
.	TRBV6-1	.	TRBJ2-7	CASSEAVERTSTYEQYF	TGTGCCAGCAGTGAAGCGGTTGAACGGACCAGCACCTACGAGCAGTACTTC
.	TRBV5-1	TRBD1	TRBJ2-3	CASSPTGADTQYF	TGCGCCAGCAGCCCGACAGGGGCAGATACGCAGTATTTT
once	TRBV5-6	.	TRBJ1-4	CASSLTGSNEKLFF	TGTGCCAGCAGCTTGACGGGTAGTAATGAAAAACTGTTTTTT
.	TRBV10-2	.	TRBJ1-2	CASSESVLSIYGYTF	TGCGCCAGCAGTGAGTCGGTTCTTTCAATCTATGGCTACACCTTC
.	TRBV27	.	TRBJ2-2	CASSLLGGIGGELFF	TGTGCCAGCAGTTTATTGGGGGGTATCGGCGGGGAGCTGTTTTTT
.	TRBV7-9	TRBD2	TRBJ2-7	CASTPRAGVHEQYF	TGTGCCAGCACCCCCCGGGCGGGAGTCCACGAGCAGTACTTC
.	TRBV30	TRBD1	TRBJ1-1	CAWSGDRNTEAFF	TGTGCCTGGAGTGGGGACAGAAACACTGAAGCTTTCTTT
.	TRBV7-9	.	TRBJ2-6	CASSPPGANVLTF	TGTGCCAGCAGCCCCCCCGGGGCCAACGTCCTGACTTTC
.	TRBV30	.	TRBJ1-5	CAWSADSKPGPQHF	TGTGCCTGGAGTGCTGACAGCAAACCAGGGCCCCAGCATTTT
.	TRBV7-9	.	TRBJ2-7	CASSLGPYLATAYEQYF	TGTGCCAGCAGCTTAGGTCCGTACCTGGCGACAGCCTACGAGCAGTACTTC
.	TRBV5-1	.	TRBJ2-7	CASSLSSKNYEQYF	TGCGCCAGCAGCTTGTCGTCGAAGAACTACGAGCAGTACTTC
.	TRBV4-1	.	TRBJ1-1	CASSPGGYTEAFF	TGCGCCAGCAGCCCGGGTGGTTACACTGAAGCTTTCTTT
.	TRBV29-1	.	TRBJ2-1	CSARTIQNEQFF	TGCAGCGCAAGGACAATCCAGAATGAGCAGTTCTTC
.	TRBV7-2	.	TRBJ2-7	CASSLDVRFGVSSEQYF	TGTGCCAGCAGCTTAGATGTTCGCTTCGGGGTTTCGTCCGAGCAGTACTTC